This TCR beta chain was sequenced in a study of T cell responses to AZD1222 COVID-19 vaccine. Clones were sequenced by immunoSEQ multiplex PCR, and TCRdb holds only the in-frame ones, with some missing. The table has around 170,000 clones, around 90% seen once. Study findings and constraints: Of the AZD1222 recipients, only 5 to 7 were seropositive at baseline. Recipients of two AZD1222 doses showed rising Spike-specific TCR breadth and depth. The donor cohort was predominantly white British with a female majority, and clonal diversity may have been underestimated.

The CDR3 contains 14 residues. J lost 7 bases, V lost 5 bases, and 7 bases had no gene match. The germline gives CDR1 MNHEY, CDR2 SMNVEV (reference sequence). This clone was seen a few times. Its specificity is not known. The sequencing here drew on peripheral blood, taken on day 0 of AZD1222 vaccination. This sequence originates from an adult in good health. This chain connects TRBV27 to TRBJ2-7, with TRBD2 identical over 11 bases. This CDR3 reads CASSRTSGREEQYF. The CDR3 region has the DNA TGTGCCAGCAGTAGAACTAGCGGGAGAGAGGAGCAGTACTTC.